The entry that follows covers one T cell receptor beta chain sequence. V gave up 4 bases and J gave up 7 bases, with 17 bases separating them. CDR3 length equals 15 residues. The germline gives CDR1 SGHNT, CDR2 YYREEE (reference sequence). This sample stems from a study of blood T cell repertoires in COVID-19. Study-level information: Material from acute and convalescent COVID-19 was sourced from the United States, Italy and Spain. T cells, B-cell-depleted T cells, or PBMCs provided the cDNA or gDNA that served as material.

Ages ranged from roughly 18 to 100 years, with residence in around 24 US areas. Profiling relied on immunoSEQ multiplex PCR, and the TCRdb table lists in-frame clones only, not all of them. Of 100,000 to 150,000 clones in the sample, about 86% were seen once. The sequenced sample consisted of PBMCs or T cells enriched from blood (not recorded which). The chain recombines TRBV5-4 with TRBJ2-2, with a weak D call TRBD2 (7 bases). This TCR was sampled from a man aged 40-55 years with acute COVID-19. The CDR3 sequence is CASSPNREGIGELFF. The CDR3 bases are TGTGCCAGCAGCCCTAACAGGGAGGGAATCGGGGAGCTGTTTTTT.